These 25 T cell receptor beta chains share one sample of origin, sequenced in a study of shared clonotypes between healthy human individuals. Clones were sequenced by immunoSEQ multiplex PCR, and TCRdb holds only the in-frame ones, with some missing. This sample has 800,000 or so clones; 96% occur once, and the top ten carry less than 0.3%. CD45RO-negative CD8 cells positively selected for CCR7 made up the naive population, which excluded terminally differentiated effector memory CD45RA+ cells. Material for sequencing was naive CD8+ T cells sorted from blood. Source of these receptors: a man aged 25 to 40 in good health.

The chain recombines TRBV10-2 with TRBJ1-2; D not certain. The CDR3 is 14 residues long. V was pared by 1 base and J by 2 bases, with 8 bases between. Germline CDR1 is WSHSY and CDR2 is SAAADI. The CDR3 coding sequence is TGCGCCAGCAGTGAGTTCCCAGCGAACTATGGCTACACCTTC. Translated: CASSEFPANYGYTF.

The gene calls are TRBV5-5 and TRBJ2-7, with D possibly being TRBD2 (5 bases). V was trimmed by 0 bases and J by 3 bases, leaving 16 bases between them. The CDR3 is 16 amino acids. Germline V gives CDR1 SGHKS, CDR2 YYEKEE (reference sequence). The CDR3, as DNA: TGTGCCAGCAGCTTGGTAGACGGAGGAGGTGACTACGAGCAGTACTTC. Residues: CASSLVDGGGDYEQYF.

The chain links TRBV5-6 to TRBJ2-1; D not resolved. The CDR3 extends over 13 amino acids. Trimming took 0 bases from V and 6 from J, leaving 7 bases between them. Germline V gene data show CDR1 as SGHDT and CDR2 as YYEEEE. CDR3 DNA sequence: TGTGCCAGCAGCTTGGGACCGACCAATGAGCAGTTCTTC. It yields the protein CASSLGPTNEQFF.

V gene TRBV28 combines with J gene TRBJ2-1, with 9 nucleotides matching TRBD1. This CDR3 contains 18 residues. The V gene end was trimmed by 3 bases and the J gene end by 8 bases; junction bases not matched to a gene: 17. Germline assignment: CDR1 MDHEN and CDR2 SYDVKM. The CDR3 DNA follows: TGTGCCAGCAGTTTTCCCCCCGCCGGGACAGGGAGGATAGATGAGCAGTTCTTC. As protein: CASSFPPAGTGRIDEQFF.

The CDR3 here is CASASGRAYEQYF. CDR3 nucleotides: TGTGCCAGCGCCAGCGGGAGAGCCTACGAGCAGTACTTC. V and J are TRBV27 and TRBJ2-7; 8 bases line up with TRBD2. The CDR3 loop spans 13 amino acids. Trimming at V came to 8 bases and at J to 2 bases, leaving 5 bases not matched to a gene. Germline V CDR1 and CDR2: MNHEY, SMNVEV (reference sequence).

The V and J genes are TRBV11-2 and TRBJ2-7, with 8 positions matching TRBD1. CDR1 SGHAT and CDR2 FQNNGV come from the germline V gene. The CDR3 loop spans 16 amino acids. V dropped 1 base and J dropped 7; count of bases not matched to a gene: 12. The CDR3 loop is CASSLGQGATEIEQYF. The CDR3 DNA follows: TGTGCCAGCAGCTTAGGTCAGGGGGCCACCGAAATTGAGCAGTACTTC.

V is TRBV13 and J is TRBJ2-3; D not resolved. V was cut by 2 bases and J by 0 bases, with 9 bases left in between. CDR1 PRHDT and CDR2 FYEKMQ come from the germline V gene (reference sequence). The length of the CDR3 is 15 residues. CDR3 sequence (DNA): TGTGCCAGCAGCTTATTGGGGTCTAGCACAGATACGCAGTATTTT. Translation gives CASSLLGSSTDTQYF.

This sequence joins TRBV7-9 and TRBJ2-1; D perhaps matches TRBD1 (6 bases). Germline CDR1 SEHNR, CDR2 FQNEAQ (reference sequence). V dropped 5 bases and J dropped 8 bases, with 19 bases sitting between them. The CDR3 contains 15 residues. The CDR3 nucleotides read TGTGCCAGCAGCCCTGTACAGTCAGGGGAAGATGAGCAGTTCTTC. Amino acids: CASSPVQSGEDEQFF.

This rearrangement joins TRBV4-3 to TRBJ2-3; TRBD2 aligns across 13 bases. The germline V gene encodes CDR1 LGHNA and CDR2 YSLEER. The J segment lost 1 base and the V segment lost 0 bases, leaving 10 bases of the junction unmatched. CDR3 length equals 20 residues. The CDR3 DNA reads TGCGCCAGCAGCCAAGAGTCCGGGACTAGCGGGACCGACGGCACAGATACGCAGTATTTT. Its translation: CASSQESGTSGTDGTDTQYF.

The CDR3 coding sequence is TGTGCCAGCAGCCCCACCGTCGACAGGTCCTACGAGCAGTACTTC. This sequence encodes CASSPTVDRSYEQYF. The V gene is TRBV6-5, the J gene TRBJ2-7; TRBD1 might be the D (6 bases). The V end lost 6 bases, the J end lost 1 base, and 16 bases lay between the germline ends. The CDR3 extends over 15 amino acids. The germline V gene encodes CDR1 MNHEY and CDR2 SVGAGI.

Of note for this clone: Other nucleotide sequences in the sample specify the same CDR3. The genes are TRBV18 and TRBJ2-7; D call uncertain. Germline V gene sequence: CDR1 KGHSH, CDR2 LQKENI. With 0 bases removed from V and 4 bases from J, the gap between germline ends came to 4 bases. CDR3 size: 12 residues. CDR3 coding DNA: TGTGCCAGCTCACCACCCGGTTACGAGCAGTACTTC. Its translation: CASSPPGYEQYF.

This clone showed up just once. The chain recombines TRBV4-1 with TRBJ2-3; D not certain. Germline lookup yields CDR1 MGHRA and CDR2 YSYEKL. This CDR3 region has 14 residues. The V gene lost 1 base and the J gene lost 4 bases, with 9 bases spanning the gap. CDR3 in amino acids: CASSQVEIPDTQYF. CDR3 nucleotides: TGCGCCAGCAGCCAAGTGGAAATACCAGATACGCAGTATTTT.

The V call is TRBV30, the J call TRBJ2-3, with a possible D match to TRBD2 (7 bases). The CDR3 loop spans 15 amino acids. V was shortened by 8 bases and J by 5 bases, with 23 bases between the two germline ends. Germline CDR1 is GTSNPN and CDR2 is SVGIG (reference sequence). CDR3 coding DNA: TGTGCCGGTTCCCCTGGGGGGGCGCAGGGAGATACGCAGTATTTT. Translated: CAGSPGGAQGDTQYF.

The chain couples TRBV7-2 to TRBJ2-1, with 7 bases fitting TRBD2. CDR3 length equals 17 residues. Germline assignment: CDR1 SGHTA and CDR2 FQGNSA. Trimming cost V 5 bases and J 2 bases; bases outside gene matches: 12. The CDR3 DNA follows: TGTGCCAGCAGCCCTTACCATCTAGCGGCCACCTACAATGAGCAGTTCTTC. Its translation: CASSPYHLAATYNEQFF.

This clone was seen once. The DNA is left out, because the CDR3 cannot be placed on it with certainty; the CDR3 is given as TCRdb lists it. This chain uses TRBV11-2 with TRBJ2-7; the table's TRBD2 call for D was not verified on the DNA. Germline values: CDR1 SGHAT, CDR2 FQNNGV. Counting both end residues, the CDR3 totals 16 amino acids. This chain's CDR3 is CASFGPGRTPTYEQYF.

The chain joins TRBV7-9 to TRBJ2-1; 8 bases match TRBD2. J lost 3 bases, V lost 7 bases, and 11 bases had no gene match. CDR1 SEHNR and CDR2 FQNEAQ come from the germline V gene (reference sequence). The CDR3 extends over 16 amino acids. For the CDR3, the DNA is TGTGCCAGCAACCCGTCGAGCGGGAGATACTACAATGAGCAGTTCTTC. Its protein product is CASNPSSGRYYNEQFF.

This chain links TRBV11-2 with TRBJ2-7; possibly TRBD2 for D (5 bases). The CDR3 spans 17 residues. Germline-derived CDR1 and CDR2 are SGHAT and FQNNGV. V was shortened by 4 bases and J by 1 base, with 20 bases between the two germline ends. This CDR3 reads CASSSYREGPRSYEQYF. CDR3 nucleotide sequence: TGTGCCAGCAGCTCTTATAGAGAGGGCCCCCGGTCCTACGAGCAGTACTTC.

The J gene is TRBJ2-2, the V gene TRBV7-9; 7 bases match TRBD1. CDR3 length: 15 amino acids. With 5 bases clipped from V and 6 bases from J, the junction kept 9 bases outside the gene matches. Germline V gene sequence: CDR1 SEHNR, CDR2 FQNEAQ (reference sequence). CDR3 DNA: TGTGCCAGCAGCCACCAGCGACAGGGCGCCGGGGAGCTGTTTTTT. Protein: CASSHQRQGAGELFF.

This clone was observed a single time. The chain carries TRBV5-4 and TRBJ2-2; TRBD1 might be the D (6 bases). The CDR3 extends over 14 amino acids. From germline, CDR1 is SGHNT and CDR2 YYREEE (reference sequence). The V end lost 4 bases, the J end lost 4 bases, and 11 bases lay between the germline ends. In DNA, the CDR3 is TGTGCCAGCAGCAGGACAGTTCTCACCGGGGAGCTGTTTTTT. The encoded protein is CASSRTVLTGELFF.

This clone was seen once. The chain has TRBV15 and TRBJ2-5; a possible D gene is TRBD1 (5 bases). Trimming took 0 bases from V and 2 from J, leaving 13 bases between them. This CDR3 is built from 16 residues. The germline gives CDR1 LNHNV, CDR2 YYDKDF (reference sequence). CDR3 loop: CATSRDRSGLQETQYF. CDR3 in DNA: TGTGCCACCAGCAGAGATCGGTCAGGGCTTCAAGAGACCCAGTACTTC.

This clone showed up just once. The V gene is TRBV7-8, the J gene TRBJ2-7; the match to TRBD1 covers 11 bases. Germline V gene lookup returns CDR1 SGHVS and CDR2 FQNEAQ. The CDR3 sequence is 15 residues long. V dropped 5 bases and J dropped 4; count of bases not matched to a gene: 7. CDR3 in amino acids: CASSPDRGPPYEQYF. The CDR3 DNA is TGTGCCAGCAGCCCGGACAGGGGGCCCCCTTACGAGCAGTACTTC.

The CDR3 DNA is TGTGCCAGCAGCGCGTCGGTCGCCACCGGGGAGCTGTTTTTT. It translates to CASSASVATGELFF. This chain joins TRBV7-6 and TRBJ2-2; the D is unclear. Germline assignment: CDR1 SGHVS and CDR2 FNYEAQ. This CDR3 has 14 residues. V lost 5 bases and J 4 bases, leaving 11 bases between the germline ends.

A remark on this clone: Other DNA variants within this sample encode the same CDR3. The chain combines TRBV7-9 with TRBJ1-5, with D hard to call. Between the trimmed V and J ends, which lost 4 bases and 4 bases, there was a span of 5 bases. The length of the CDR3 is 12 residues. The germline V gene encodes CDR1 SEHNR and CDR2 FQNEAQ (reference sequence). In DNA, the CDR3 is TGTGCCAGCAGCTCTCAAAATCAGCCCCAGCATTTT. Residues: CASSSQNQPQHF.

The chain recombines TRBV11-1 with TRBJ1-2; 7 nucleotides agree with TRBD1. Germline assignment: CDR1 SGHAT and CDR2 FQDESV (reference sequence). The CDR3 loop spans 14 amino acids. With 5 bases clipped from V and 6 bases from J, the junction kept 9 bases outside the gene matches. As DNA, the CDR3 is TGTGCCAGCAGCCTCCGACAGGGTTCGGATGGCTACACCTTC. As protein: CASSLRQGSDGYTF.

The rearrangement links TRBV2 to TRBJ2-7; no clear D. This CDR3 has 13 residues. Germline V gene sequence: CDR1 SNHLY, CDR2 FYNNEI. V dropped 6 bases and J dropped 2 bases, with 11 bases sitting between them. The CDR3: CASRRRVTYEQYF. As DNA, the CDR3 is TGTGCCAGCAGACGCCGCGTCACCTACGAGCAGTACTTC.